Listed here are 31 T cell receptor beta chains from one sample, sequenced in a study of cytomegalovirus exposure and HLA in healthy donors. Amplification used 60 Vbeta primers and 13 Jbeta primers. Assay: immunoSEQ multiplex PCR; the TCRdb copy retains only in-frame clones and omits some. The sample lists approximately 240,000 clones; 70% to 80% were seen once. The sample consisted of PBMCs. These receptor sequences come from a woman in her sixties in good health and CMV-seropositive.

Here the CDR3 reads CASAWDTFDISRGHF. DNA for the CDR3: TGTGCTAGTGCGTGGGACACCTTCGATATCAGCCGGGGGCATTTT. The chain combines TRBV12-5 with TRBJ1-5; a possible D gene is TRBD1 (6 bases). The V and J ends lost 7 bases and 15 bases respectively, with 28 bases between them. The germline CDR1 and CDR2 sequences are LGHNT and FRNRAP. This CDR3 comprises 15 residues. The variable domain in full, with the rest retrieved from reference TRBV12-5 and TRBJ1-5, is DARVTQTPRHKVTEMGQEVTMRCQPILGHNTVFWYRQTMMQGLELLAYFRNRAPLDDSGMPKDRFSAEMPDATLATLKIQPSEPRDSAVYFCASAWDTFDISRGHFGDGTRLSIL.

CDR3 loop: CASSLAGGSDEQFF. For the CDR3, the DNA is TGCGCCAGCAGCTTGGCGGGAGGGAGCGATGAGCAGTTCTTC. The chain joins TRBV5-1 to TRBJ2-1, with 8 nucleotides matching TRBD2. This CDR3 contains 14 residues. Germline CDR1 is SGHRS and CDR2 is YFSETQ. Trimming took 0 bases from V and 8 from J; bases not matched to a gene: 4.

This clone was counted only a few times. The chain joins TRBV11-2 to TRBJ2-1; the match to TRBD2 covers 8 bases. CDR1 and CDR2 from the germline V gene are SGHAT and FQNNGV. The CDR3 has 14 amino acids. Unmatched junction bases numbered 12, after V lost 5 bases and J lost 12 bases. CDR3 protein: CASSPPGGGFGQFF. In DNA form, the CDR3 reads TGTGCCAGCAGCCCCCCCGGGGGGGGTTTTGGGCAGTTCTTC.

This clone was recorded only once. This chain links TRBV10-3 with TRBJ2-5, with D possibly matching TRBD1 (6 bases). The ends were cut back, 3 bases at V and 9 bases at J, with 17 bases in the middle. The CDR3 contains 14 residues. Germline CDR1 ENHRY, CDR2 SYGVKD. The CDR3 spells CAISEDQGPGPQYF. CDR3 sequence (DNA): TGTGCCATCAGTGAAGATCAGGGGCCCGGGCCCCAGTACTTC.

The chain joins TRBV11-3 to TRBJ2-7; 8 positions match TRBD1. The germline V gene has CDR1 SGHNT and CDR2 YENEEA. V lost 5 bases to trimming and J lost 0 bases; unmatched junction nucleotides: 6. CDR3 length: 15 residues. The CDR3 sequence: CASSRGTGGSYEQYF. The CDR3 region has the DNA TGTGCCAGCAGCAGAGGTACAGGGGGCTCCTACGAGCAGTACTTC.

The genes are TRBV28 and TRBJ2-3; D uncertain. CDR3 length: 13 residues. CDR1 MDHEN and CDR2 SYDVKM come from the germline V gene. V dropped 6 bases and J dropped 8 bases, with 15 bases sitting between them. CDR3 loop: CASSNREVGTQYF. CDR3 nucleotides: TGTGCCAGCAGCAATCGAGAGGTCGGTACGCAGTATTTT.

The genes are TRBV5-1 and TRBJ2-2; D gene ambiguous. This CDR3 region has 15 residues. Germline CDR1 is SGHRS and CDR2 is YFSETQ. With 0 bases removed from V and 0 bases from J, the gap between germline ends came to 6 bases. The CDR3 loop reads CASSLGLSNTGELFF. The CDR3 DNA follows: TGCGCCAGCAGCTTGGGACTGTCGAACACCGGGGAGCTGTTTTTT.

This chain uses TRBV7-2 with TRBJ2-5; D remains ambiguous. The CDR3 spans 12 residues. Germline-derived CDR1 and CDR2 are SGHTA and FQGNSA. Trimming removed 0 bases from V and 7 bases from J, with 6 bases in between. The CDR3 sequence: CASSLASGTQYF. CDR3 DNA sequence: TGTGCCAGCAGCTTAGCGTCAGGGACCCAGTACTTC.

The gene calls are TRBV28 and TRBJ2-5; 7 bases match TRBD1. The DNA end is more similar to TRBJ2-7, so the J call may be wrong. CDR3 size: 14 residues. Germline CDR1 is MDHEN and CDR2 is SYDVKM. Here the CDR3 DNA reads TGTGCCAGCAGTGGTCCGGGACAGCTCTACGAGCAGTACTTC. This sequence encodes CASSGPGQLYEQYF.

V is TRBV9 and J is TRBJ2-4; a possible D gene is TRBD2 (5 bases). CDR3 size: 15 residues. Per the germline V gene, CDR1 is SGDLS and CDR2 is YYNGEE. V shed 4 bases and J shed 0 bases, with 11 bases lying between them. The CDR3 is CASSKDLIAKNIQYF. DNA for the CDR3: TGTGCCAGCAGCAAGGACTTAATAGCCAAAAACATTCAGTACTTC.

CDR3 nucleotides: TGTGCCACCACAGTCTCTGGAAACACCATATATTTT. Its protein is CATTVSGNTIYF. The chain is built from TRBV2 and TRBJ1-3; D is unclear. V lost 10 bases and J lost 0, with 7 bases in between. The CDR3 is 12 residues long. The germline gives CDR1 SNHLY, CDR2 FYNNEI.

V usage is TRBV6-1 and J usage is TRBJ2-5, with TRBD2 as a possible D gene (6 bases). V was pared by 7 bases and J by 7 bases, with 19 bases between. This CDR3 is 14 amino acids long. Germline CDR1 is MNHNS and CDR2 is SASEGT. The CDR3: CASTLRYGRGTQYF. CDR3 bases: TGTGCCAGCACCCTGAGGTACGGGAGAGGGACCCAGTACTTC.

The rearrangement joins TRBV29-1 to TRBJ2-3; D uncertain. V lost 0 bases and J 3 bases, leaving 13 bases between the germline ends. The CDR3 sequence is 15 residues long. Looked up from germline, CDR1 is SQVTM and CDR2 is ANQGSEA. This CDR3 is CSVEDPESSTDTQYF. The CDR3 DNA reads TGCAGCGTTGAAGATCCGGAGTCGTCGACAGATACGCAGTATTTT.

This clone was counted between two and nine times. The rearrangement links TRBV7-9 to TRBJ2-1; TRBD2 is a possible D gene (5 bases). Trimming took 5 bases from V and 8 from J, leaving 10 bases between them. The germline V gene encodes CDR1 SEHNR and CDR2 FQNEAQ (reference sequence). The length of the CDR3 is 12 residues. For the CDR3, the DNA is TGTGCCAGCAGCCCGGCAGCGGATGAGCAGTTCTTC. The encoded protein is CASSPAADEQFF.

The V and J genes are TRBV6-1 and TRBJ2-7; 8 bases align to TRBD1. CDR3 length: 15 residues. The germline CDR1 and CDR2 sequences are MNHNS and SASEGT. V was pared by 2 bases and J by 5 bases, with 8 bases of the junction left unmatched. The CDR3 loop is CASSETGTGGDEQYF. In DNA, the CDR3 is TGTGCCAGCAGTGAAACCGGGACAGGAGGTGACGAGCAGTACTTC.

The chain joins TRBV28 to TRBJ1-5; D not resolved. V gave up 3 bases and J gave up 0 bases, with 3 bases separating them. This CDR3 region has 13 residues. Looked up from germline, CDR1 is MDHEN and CDR2 is SYDVKM. In DNA, the CDR3 is TGTGCCAGCAGTTTTCATAGCAATCAGCCCCAGCATTTT. Protein: CASSFHSNQPQHF.

This clone was seen a handful of times. The chain couples TRBV7-9 to TRBJ1-4; 8 bases map to TRBD1. V shed 4 bases, J shed 7 bases, and the junction held 5 bases outside the gene matches. Germline V CDR1 and CDR2: SEHNR, FQNEAQ (reference sequence). The CDR3 has 14 amino acids. Written as DNA, the CDR3 is TGTGCCAGCAGCTCGACAGGGGTTGGTGAAAAACTGTTTTTT. It translates to CASSSTGVGEKLFF.

The chain carries TRBV14 and TRBJ2-7, with 8 bases lining up with TRBD1. CDR1 is SGHDN and CDR2 is FVKESK in the germline V gene. There are 16 residues in the CDR3. J was trimmed by 2 bases and V by 1 base; bases with no gene match: 7. CDR3 sequence: CASSQAFRTGTYEQYF. CDR3 coding DNA: TGTGCCAGCAGCCAAGCTTTCAGGACAGGGACCTACGAGCAGTACTTC.

The V call is TRBV6-5, the J call TRBJ1-1, with no clear D. Looked up from germline, CDR1 is MNHEY and CDR2 is SVGAGI. The CDR3 contains 13 residues. V shed 4 bases and J shed 4 bases, with 10 bases lying between them. The CDR3 DNA reads as TGTGCCAGCAGTTGGGAGGGTGGCACTGAAGCTTTCTTT. Protein sequence: CASSWEGGTEAFF.

This clone was found a few times. V is TRBV4-1 and J is TRBJ2-7; 9 nucleotides align to TRBD2. Germline trimming cut 0 bases from V and 2 bases from J; bases unmatched to any gene: 5. Germline values: CDR1 MGHRA, CDR2 YSYEKL. This CDR3 is built from 16 residues. For the CDR3, the DNA is TGCGCCAGCAGCCAAGATACCCGACTAGCGGCCTACGAGCAGTACTTC. It is translated as CASSQDTRLAAYEQYF.

V usage is TRBV5-6 and J usage is TRBJ2-3; TRBD2 matches 8 bases. Germline CDR1 SGHDT, CDR2 YYEEEE. Losses at the gene ends were 1 base for V and 0 bases for J; bases not matched to a gene: 4. CDR3 length: 16 amino acids. The CDR3 reads CASSLRAGVSTDTQYF. In DNA form, the CDR3 reads TGTGCCAGCAGCTTGAGAGCGGGAGTTAGCACAGATACGCAGTATTTT.

The chain joins TRBV5-1 to TRBJ1-1; D unclear. The CDR3 consists of 14 residues. Germline loops: CDR1 SGHRS, CDR2 YFSETQ. V dropped 7 bases and J dropped 0 bases, with 13 bases sitting between them. In DNA form, the CDR3 reads TGCGCCAGCGTCGGTACGGGTATGAACACTGAAGCTTTCTTT. Protein product: CASVGTGMNTEAFF. Together with reference TRBV5-1 and TRBJ1-1, the CDR3 gives the full variable domain: KAGVTQTPRYLIKTRGQQVTLSCSPISGHRSVSWYQQTPGQGLQFLFEYFSETQRNKGNFPGRFSGRQFSNSRSEMNVSTLELGDSALYLCASVGTGMNTEAFFGQGTRLTVV.

V gene TRBV9 combines with J gene TRBJ1-1, with unresolved D. V was shortened by 4 bases and J by 3 bases, with 10 bases between the two germline ends. This CDR3 is built from 13 residues. Germline CDR1 and CDR2: SGDLS and YYNGEE. CDR3 loop: CASSLMEDTEAFF. DNA of the CDR3: TGTGCCAGCAGCCTGATGGAGGACACTGAAGCTTTCTTT.

The sample holds one count of this clone. CDR3 coding DNA: TGTGCCAGCAGCTCCGGTTTCCAGCCCCAGCATTTT. Amino acids: CASSSGFQPQHF. V is TRBV7-9 and J is TRBJ1-5; D not certain. The CDR3 consists of 12 residues. V was shortened by 4 bases and J by 7 bases, with 8 bases between the two germline ends. Germline CDR1 and CDR2: SEHNR and FQNEAQ (reference sequence).

V and J are TRBV5-4 and TRBJ2-5; 9 positions agree with TRBD2. CDR1 and CDR2 (germline): SGHNT, YYREEE (reference sequence). The CDR3 extends over 14 amino acids. Losses at the gene ends were 6 bases for V and 2 bases for J; bases not matched to a gene: 5. The DNA of the CDR3 is TGTGCCAGCACCCCCCTAGCGGGGCAAGAGACCCAGTACTTC. Translating it yields CASTPLAGQETQYF.

The rearrangement links TRBV6-1 to TRBJ1-1; the D gene is possibly TRBD1 (6 bases). Germline values: CDR1 MNHNS, CDR2 SASEGT. This CDR3 comprises 15 residues. Deletions cut 7 bases from V and 0 bases from J, with 15 bases between. CDR3 residues: CASTRQQGLNTEAFF. The CDR3 region has the DNA TGTGCCAGCACCCGACAGCAGGGGTTGAACACTGAAGCTTTCTTT.

Only a few counts were recorded for this clone. The chain joins TRBV28 to TRBJ1-2; 8 nucleotides align to TRBD1. J was trimmed by 4 bases and V by 5 bases; bases with no gene match: 3. This CDR3 region has 13 residues. The V gene's germline CDR1 is MDHEN and CDR2 SYDVKM. In DNA, the CDR3 is TGTGCCAGCAGTGACAGGGGCCCCTATGGCTACACCTTC. Translating gives CASSDRGPYGYTF.

This clone was counted a single time. The chain uses TRBV6-4 and TRBJ2-1; TRBD1 might be the D (6 bases). This CDR3 spans 14 amino acids. Trimming cost V 2 bases and J 8 bases, with 13 bases left between them. Per germline, CDR1 MRHNA and CDR2 SNTAGT. The CDR3 reads CASSDKGEEDEQFF. The CDR3 DNA sequence: TGTGCCAGCAGTGACAAGGGGGAAGAGGATGAGCAGTTCTTC.

This clone has just a few counts. V usage is TRBV30 and J usage is TRBJ1-6; 7 bases align to TRBD1. Germline V lookup: CDR1 GTSNPN, CDR2 SVGIG (reference sequence). V gave up 4 bases and J gave up 8 bases; unmatched junction bases: 5. The CDR3 loop spans 13 amino acids. In DNA form, the CDR3 reads TGTGCCTGGACCAGGGGGATCGATTCACCCCTCCACTTT. Residues: CAWTRGIDSPLHF. The variable domain in full, completed from reference TRBV30 and TRBJ1-6, reads SQTIHQWPATLVQPVGSPLSLECTVEGTSNPNLYWYRQAAGRGLQLLFYSVGIGQISSEVPQNLSASRPQDRQFILSSKKLLLSDSGFYLCAWTRGIDSPLHFGNGTRLTVT.

CDR3 nucleotides: TGTGCCAGCACCGATCAGGGGCCCGGAGGTTCACCCCTCCACTTT. Its translation is CASTDQGPGGSPLHF. V usage is TRBV11-2 and J usage is TRBJ1-6; a possible D gene is TRBD1 (6 bases). The CDR3 has 15 residues. Deletions cut 7 bases from V and 9 bases from J, with 19 bases between. The V gene's germline CDR1 is SGHAT and CDR2 FQNNGV.

The sample holds a few counts of this clone. The rearrangement joins TRBV15 to TRBJ2-4, with 7 nucleotides matching TRBD1. Trimming at V came to 0 bases and at J to 0 bases, leaving 5 bases not matched to a gene. CDR3 length equals 17 residues. The germline V gene has CDR1 LNHNV and CDR2 YYDKDF (reference sequence). The CDR3 protein is CATSRETGKLAKNIQYF. CDR3 sequence (DNA): TGTGCCACCAGCAGAGAGACAGGGAAGCTAGCCAAAAACATTCAGTACTTC.